This record looks at one T cell receptor beta chain sequence and its context. Its antigen is unknown. No clone much larger than this one lies a single base away; base qualities are absent. This entry belongs to a study of T cell changes during pregnancy in multiple sclerosis (dated 2019 in TCRdb). About the full investigation: In women with multiple sclerosis, the researchers looked at how the T cell repertoire shifted as pregnancy progressed.

Libraries were built with the immunoSEQ multiplex PCR assay. TCRdb took this table from immuneACCESS and kept in-frame rearrangements with V and J called. Such tables lack part of the clones; where checked against another copy, unresolved V genes explain under half of the gap, and the rest is unexplained. The sample table shows about 75,000 clones, and approximately 90% are seen once. Of the sample, about 0.45% falls within the top ten clones. From its cysteine to its phenylalanine, the CDR3 spans 17 amino acids. The kept DNA is CDR3 alone, 51 bases in frame from the first base. V trim: 4 bases; J trim: 4 bases; unmatched bases: 15. The germline V gene (reference sequence) supplies CDR1 SGHNT and CDR2 YYREEE.

Sequences were derived from CD4+ T cells from peripheral blood mononuclear cells, sampled before pregnancy. This sequence uses TRBV5-4 and TRBJ1-1, and TRBD1 matches 8 of the central bases. This clonotype was sampled from a female donor with multiple sclerosis, enrolled in a pregnancy study. The DNA is TGTGCCAGCAGCCGAGGGACAGGTTATGGGGCCGGCACTGAAGCTTTCTTT. Its amino acids are CASSRGTGYGAGTEAFF.